The 7 T cell receptor beta chains below come from one sample, sequenced in a study of T cells after yellow fever vaccination. TCRdb analysed the 5' RACE reads with MiXCR anew, one entry per CDR3 protein. The profile covers roughly 330,000 distinct CDR3 sequences, with 3% to 4.5% appearing a single time and 20% to 30% taken by the ten largest. Material: PBMCs, obtained 5 days after the yellow fever booster vaccination. These receptors originate from a man between 18 and 29 years old who received the YFV17D yellow fever vaccine.

CDR3 loop: CSTNILGPRVADTQYF. DNA for the CDR3: TGCAGCACCAATATCCTCGGCCCCAGGGTTGCAGATACGCAGTATTTT. The chain recombines TRBV20-1 with TRBJ2-3; tentative D call: TRBD1 (5 bases). CDR3 length equals 16 residues. CDR1 and CDR2 (germline): DFQATT, SNEGSKA (reference sequence).

The chain combines TRBV7-7 with TRBJ2-1, with 10 nucleotides matching TRBD1. The CDR3 has 14 amino acids. The germline CDR1 and CDR2 sequences are SSHAT and FNYEAQ (reference sequence). The CDR3 region is CASQTGTGANEQFF. The CDR3 nucleotides read TGTGCTAGCCAAACCGGGACAGGGGCAAATGAGCAGTTCTTC.

This clonotype has a handful of counts. The chain carries TRBV5-4 and TRBJ2-3; TRBD2 aligns across 8 bases. The CDR3 length is 15 residues. The V segment lost 4 bases and the J segment 4 bases; nucleotides outside the gene matches: 8. Germline values: CDR1 SGHNT, CDR2 YYREEE (reference sequence). The CDR3 protein is CASSPGTSSADTQYF. The DNA of the CDR3 is TGTGCCAGCAGCCCCGGGACTAGTAGCGCAGATACGCAGTATTTT.

This clonotype occurred many times. V is TRBV7-2 and J is TRBJ2-3, with no clear D. The V gene's germline CDR1 is SGHTA and CDR2 FQGNSA. This CDR3 is 13 amino acids long. The germline V and J ends were trimmed by 7 bases and 6 bases, with 14 bases remaining between them. The CDR3 sequence is CASTLSPSDTQYF. The CDR3 region has the DNA TGTGCCAGCACCCTATCCCCGTCGGATACGCAGTATTTT. Together with reference TRBV7-2 and TRBJ2-3, the CDR3 gives the full variable domain: GAGVSQSPSNKVTEKGKDVELRCDPISGHTALYWYRQSLGQGLEFLIYFQGNSAPDKSGLPSDRFSAERTGGSVSTLTIQRTQQEDSAVYLCASTLSPSDTQYFGPGTRLTVL.

There are a few counts of this clonotype. The CDR3 loop is CASSGQFTDTQYF. The CDR3 DNA is TGTGCCAGCAGCGGACAGTTCACAGATACGCAGTATTTT. The rearrangement uses TRBV7-2 and TRBJ2-3; tentative D call: TRBD1 (6 bases). Trimming cost V 5 bases and J 2 bases, with 8 bases left between them. Germline CDR1 is SGHTA and CDR2 is FQGNSA. The CDR3 totals 13 residues.

This clonotype was seen a handful of times. This chain connects TRBV20-1 to TRBJ1-5; 10 nucleotides agree with TRBD1. Germline V lookup: CDR1 DFQATT, CDR2 SNEGSKA (reference sequence). This CDR3 is 16 amino acids long. The J segment lost 4 bases and the V segment lost 5 bases, leaving 11 bases of the junction unmatched. The CDR3 protein is CSAAPPGQGQNQPQHF. In DNA form, the CDR3 reads TGCAGTGCTGCACCCCCGGGACAGGGGCAAAATCAGCCCCAGCATTTT.

This clonotype was seen many times. The gene calls are TRBV11-2 and TRBJ2-2; 8 bases align to TRBD1. The CDR3 is made up of 15 amino acids. The junction had 6 bases not matched to a gene; V was cut back by 2 bases and J by 7 bases. Germline V gene data show CDR1 as SGHAT and CDR2 as FQNNGV. CDR3 in amino acids: CASSLWQGAIGELFF. CDR3 bases: TGTGCCAGCAGCTTATGGCAGGGGGCAATCGGGGAGCTGTTTTTT.